These T cell receptor beta chains were read from a single sample in a study of regulatory T cells in long-lasting Graves disease. TCRdb re-called the multiplex PCR reads through MiXCR, storing one row per CDR3 protein. Of about 340,000 distinct CDR3 sequences in the sample, roughly 21% are singletons; the top ten hold 25% to 35%. The sequencing here drew on peripheral blood mononuclear cells (PBMCs), taken when the disease was refractory, from a patient treated with antithyroid drugs. The receptors shown here come from a female donor with Graves disease. CDR3s include the opening cysteine and the closing phenylalanine or tryptophan. Not every row has a clone size; where given, it reads once, few, many or a size class.

v_gene,abundance,CDR3aa
TRBV19,.,CASSTPGTANYGYTF
TRBV5-1,few,CASSLAKTGTPGNTIYF
TRBV29-1,many,CSVEAQGNTEAFF
TRBV6-5,many,CASSYSKRGNQPQHF
TRBV7-9,.,CASSLEGAGGTEAFF
TRBV6-2/TRBV6-3,few,CASSYRSDRGGTQYF
TRBV19,few,CASHAGGRSQPQHF
TRBV12-5,many,CVSSPAPGTGLGYTF
TRBV3-1,.,CASSQLLGSYEQYF
TRBV20-1,.,CSAKGVEAFF
TRBV4-2,few,CASSQPGQGAYEQYF
TRBV5-1,few,CASREQGFGNTIYF
TRBV6-5,many,CASSYGWAGANVLTF
TRBV7-8,many,CASSLGRLRNEKLFF
TRBV20-1,many,CSAPEGGRSRYEQYF
TRBV7-2,.,CASSLAAASGNTIYF
TRBV20-1,.,CSAIPGERSTDTQYF
TRBV3-1,.,CACSFRDRHNTEAFF
TRBV11-2,many,CASSSGGGRSAGLFF
TRBV6-2/TRBV6-3,few,CASSYSSAGELFF
TRBV6-1,.,CAISERQGPSYNEQFF
TRBV29-1,.,CSAEGGADYNEQFF
TRBV24-1,few,CATSDPRGNQPQHF
TRBV12-3/TRBV12-4,many,CASSLGPGGYYEQYF
TRBV28,.,CASSFDSTYEQYF
TRBV4-3,few,CASSPGSSLGNQPQHF
TRBV6-1,many,CASRHRDKAYREAFF
TRBV12-3/TRBV12-4,many,CASSFATGNQPQHF
TRBV20-1,many,CSARDWSSGSYEQYF
TRBV3-1,.,CASSQDGGAQETQYF